This T cell receptor (beta chain) stems from a study of T cell repertoires in cytomegalovirus infection. As concerns this clonotype: Its matching antigen is unknown.

Between the trimmed V and J ends, which lost 0 bases and 1 base, there was a span of 7 bases. This CDR3 has 15 amino acids. Germline CDR1 and CDR2: LNHNV and YYDKDF (reference sequence). TCRdb re-analysed the reads in MiXCR, keeping a single row per CDR3 protein. The sample records 680,000 or so distinct CDR3 sequences, about 30% being singletons. The source was cultured PBMCs, collected from culture after CMV antigen stimulation. The receptor's source is a human donor in good health (CMV status not recorded). Some clones in this sample may be carry-over from other donors' samples. The chain couples TRBV15 to TRBJ2-1; D not resolved. The CDR3 bases are TGTGCCACCAGCAGAGATGGGGTATCCTACAATGAGCAGTTCTTC. This gives the protein CATSRDGVSYNEQFF.